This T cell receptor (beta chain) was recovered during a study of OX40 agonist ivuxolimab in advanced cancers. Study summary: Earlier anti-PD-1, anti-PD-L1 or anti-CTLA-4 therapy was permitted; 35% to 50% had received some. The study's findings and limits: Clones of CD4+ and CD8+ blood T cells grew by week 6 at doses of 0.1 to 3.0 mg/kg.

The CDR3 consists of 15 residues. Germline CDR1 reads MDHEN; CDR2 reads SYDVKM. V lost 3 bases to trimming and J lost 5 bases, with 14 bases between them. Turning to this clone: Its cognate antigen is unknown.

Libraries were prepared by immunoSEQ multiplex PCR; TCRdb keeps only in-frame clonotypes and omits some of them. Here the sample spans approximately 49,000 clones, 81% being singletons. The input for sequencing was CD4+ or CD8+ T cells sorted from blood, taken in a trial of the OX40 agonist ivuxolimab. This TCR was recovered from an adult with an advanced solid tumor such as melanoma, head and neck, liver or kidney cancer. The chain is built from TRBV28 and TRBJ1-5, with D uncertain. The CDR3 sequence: CASSFLGQSDQPQHF. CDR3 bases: TGTGCCAGCAGTTTCTTGGGCCAGAGTGATCAGCCCCAGCATTTT.